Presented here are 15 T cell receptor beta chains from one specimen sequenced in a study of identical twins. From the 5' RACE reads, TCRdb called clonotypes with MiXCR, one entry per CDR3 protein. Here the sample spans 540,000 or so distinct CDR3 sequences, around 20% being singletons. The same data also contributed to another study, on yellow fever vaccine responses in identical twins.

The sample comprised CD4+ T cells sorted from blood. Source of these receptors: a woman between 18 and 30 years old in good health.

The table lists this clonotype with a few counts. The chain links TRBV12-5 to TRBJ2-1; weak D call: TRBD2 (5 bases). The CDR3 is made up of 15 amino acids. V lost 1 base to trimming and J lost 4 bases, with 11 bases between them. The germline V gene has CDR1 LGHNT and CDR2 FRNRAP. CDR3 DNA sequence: TGTGCTAGTGGTTTGGGAAGGGAGTTATACAATGAGCAGTTCTTC. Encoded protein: CASGLGRELYNEQFF. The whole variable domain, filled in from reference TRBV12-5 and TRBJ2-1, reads DARVTQTPRHKVTEMGQEVTMRCQPILGHNTVFWYRQTMMQGLELLAYFRNRAPLDDSGMPKDRFSAEMPDATLATLKIQPSEPRDSAVYFCASGLGRELYNEQFFGPGTRLTVL.

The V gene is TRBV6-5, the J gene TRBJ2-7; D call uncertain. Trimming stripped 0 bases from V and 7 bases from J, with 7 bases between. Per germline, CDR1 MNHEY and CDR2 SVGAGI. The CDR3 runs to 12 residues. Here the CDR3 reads CASSYSYGEQYF. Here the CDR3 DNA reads TGTGCCAGCAGTTACTCATACGGTGAGCAGTACTTC.

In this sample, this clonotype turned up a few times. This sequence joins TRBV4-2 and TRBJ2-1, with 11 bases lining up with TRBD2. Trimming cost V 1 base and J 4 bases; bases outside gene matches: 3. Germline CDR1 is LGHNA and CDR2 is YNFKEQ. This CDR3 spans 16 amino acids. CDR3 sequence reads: CASSQGLAGIYNEQFF. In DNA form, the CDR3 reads TGTGCCAGCAGCCAAGGACTAGCGGGGATTTACAATGAGCAGTTCTTC.

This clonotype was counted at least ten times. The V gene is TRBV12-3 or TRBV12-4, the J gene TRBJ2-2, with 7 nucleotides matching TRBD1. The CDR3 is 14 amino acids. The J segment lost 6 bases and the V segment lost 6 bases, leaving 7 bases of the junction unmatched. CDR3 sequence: CASRQEGQPGELFF. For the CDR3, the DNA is TGTGCCAGCAGACAAGAGGGACAGCCCGGGGAGCTGTTTTTT.

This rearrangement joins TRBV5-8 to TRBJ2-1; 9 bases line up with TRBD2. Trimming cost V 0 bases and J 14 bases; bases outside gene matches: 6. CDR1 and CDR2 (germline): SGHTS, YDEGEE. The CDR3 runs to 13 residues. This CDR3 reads CASSLGVAGAEFF. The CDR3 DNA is TGTGCCAGCAGCTTGGGGGTAGCGGGAGCTGAGTTCTTC.

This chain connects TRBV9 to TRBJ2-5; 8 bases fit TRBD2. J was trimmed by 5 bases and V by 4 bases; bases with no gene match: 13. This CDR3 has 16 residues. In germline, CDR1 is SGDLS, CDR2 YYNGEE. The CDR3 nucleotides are TGTGCCAGCAGCCCAAGCTCCGGACTAGCTCAGGAGACCCAGTACTTC. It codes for CASSPSSGLAQETQYF.

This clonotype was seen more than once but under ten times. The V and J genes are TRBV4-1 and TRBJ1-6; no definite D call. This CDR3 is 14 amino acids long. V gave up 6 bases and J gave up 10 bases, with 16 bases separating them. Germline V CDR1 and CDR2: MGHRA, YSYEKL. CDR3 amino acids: CASRLEGLGSPLHF. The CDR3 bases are TGCGCCAGCAGGCTCGAAGGGTTGGGGTCACCCCTCCACTTT.

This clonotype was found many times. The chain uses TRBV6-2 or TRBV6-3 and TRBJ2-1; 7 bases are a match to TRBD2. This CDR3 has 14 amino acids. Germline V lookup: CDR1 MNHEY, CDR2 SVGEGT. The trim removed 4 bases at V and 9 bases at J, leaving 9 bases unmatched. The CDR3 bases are TGTGCCAGCAGTTTTACCGGGACTACTACTGAGCAGTTCTTC. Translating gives CASSFTGTTTEQFF.

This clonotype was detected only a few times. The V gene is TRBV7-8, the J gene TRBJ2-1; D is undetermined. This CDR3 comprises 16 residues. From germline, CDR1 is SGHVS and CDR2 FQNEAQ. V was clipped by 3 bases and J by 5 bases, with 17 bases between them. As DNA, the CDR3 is TGTGCCAGCAGCTTCCAACAGCGCATCAACAACAATGAGCAGTTCTTC. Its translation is CASSFQQRINNNEQFF.

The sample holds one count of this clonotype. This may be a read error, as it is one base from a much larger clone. This chain's CDR3 is CSGRYTTYGYTF. The CDR3 DNA follows: TGCAGTGGTCGCTACACCACATATGGCTACACCTTC. The V gene is TRBV20-1, the J gene TRBJ1-2; the D is unclear. CDR1 and CDR2 (germline): DFQATT, SNEGSKA (reference sequence). The CDR3 totals 12 residues. The V end was cut by 7 bases, the J end by 5 bases, with 14 bases between.

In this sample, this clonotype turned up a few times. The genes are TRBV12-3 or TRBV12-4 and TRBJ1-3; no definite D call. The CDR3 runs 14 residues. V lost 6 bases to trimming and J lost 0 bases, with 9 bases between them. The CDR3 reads CASSLQSSGNTIYF. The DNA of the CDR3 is TGTGCCAGCAGCTTACAGAGCTCTGGAAACACCATATATTTT.

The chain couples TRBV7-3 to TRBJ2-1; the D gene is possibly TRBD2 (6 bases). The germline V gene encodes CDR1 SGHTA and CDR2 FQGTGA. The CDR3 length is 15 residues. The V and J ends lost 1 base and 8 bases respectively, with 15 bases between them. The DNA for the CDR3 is TGTGCCAGCAGCTTAATAGCGGTCTTCCCCCATGAGCAGTTCTTC. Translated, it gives CASSLIAVFPHEQFF.

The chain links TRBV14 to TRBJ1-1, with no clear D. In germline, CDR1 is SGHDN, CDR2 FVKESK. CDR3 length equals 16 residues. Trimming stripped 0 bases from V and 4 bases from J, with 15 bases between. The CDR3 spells CASSQDGIGKGTEAFF. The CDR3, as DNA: TGTGCCAGCAGCCAAGATGGCATTGGGAAGGGCACTGAAGCTTTCTTT. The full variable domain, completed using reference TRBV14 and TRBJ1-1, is EAGVTQFPSHSVIEKGQTVTLRCDPISGHDNLYWYRRVMGKEIKFLLHFVKESKQDESGMPNNRFLAERTGGTYSTLKVQPAELEDSGVYFCASSQDGIGKGTEAFFGQGTRLTVV.

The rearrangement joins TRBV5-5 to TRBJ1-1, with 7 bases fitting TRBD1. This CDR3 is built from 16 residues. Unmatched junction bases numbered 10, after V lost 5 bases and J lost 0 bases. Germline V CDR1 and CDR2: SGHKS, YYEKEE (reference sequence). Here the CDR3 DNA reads TGTGCCAGCAGTCAGCCTTTGGGACAGTTGAACACTGAAGCTTTCTTT. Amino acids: CASSQPLGQLNTEAFF.

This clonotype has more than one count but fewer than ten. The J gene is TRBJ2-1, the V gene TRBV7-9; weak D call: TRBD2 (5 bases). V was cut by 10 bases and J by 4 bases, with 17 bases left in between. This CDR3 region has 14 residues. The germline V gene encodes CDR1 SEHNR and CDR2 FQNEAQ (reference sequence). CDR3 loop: CATPRAEKYNEQFF. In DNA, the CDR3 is TGTGCCACCCCCCGAGCGGAAAAGTACAATGAGCAGTTCTTC.